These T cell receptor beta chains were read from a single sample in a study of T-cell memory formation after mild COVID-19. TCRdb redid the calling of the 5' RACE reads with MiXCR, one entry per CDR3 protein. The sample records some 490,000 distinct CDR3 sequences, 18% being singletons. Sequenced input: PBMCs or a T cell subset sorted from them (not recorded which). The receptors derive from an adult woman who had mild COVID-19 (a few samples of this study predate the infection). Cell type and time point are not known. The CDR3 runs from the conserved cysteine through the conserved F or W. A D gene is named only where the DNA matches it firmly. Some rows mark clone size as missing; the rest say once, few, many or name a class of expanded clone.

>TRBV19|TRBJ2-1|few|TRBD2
TGTGCCAGTAGTTCTCTAGCGGGAGCGGATAATGAGCAGTTCTTC
CASSSLAGADNEQFF
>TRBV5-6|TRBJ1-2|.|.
TGTGCCAGCACCGACCGTAGTGGCTACACCTTC
CASTDRSGYTF
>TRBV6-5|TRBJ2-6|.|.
TGTGCCAGCAGTTCCTTGAGCTCTGGGGCCAACGTCCTGACTTTC
CASSSLSSGANVLTF
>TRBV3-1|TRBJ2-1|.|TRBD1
TGTGCAAGCAGCCAAATAGGACAGGGCGTTGGAAATGAGCAGTTCTTC
CASSQIGQGVGNEQFF
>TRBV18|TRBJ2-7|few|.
TGTGCCAGCTCACCATCCCCGGGACAAAATTACGAGCAGTACTTC
CASSPSPGQNYEQYF
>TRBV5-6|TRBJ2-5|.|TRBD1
TGTGCCAGCAGCGGGGGACAGAACCAAGAGACCCAGTACTTC
CASSGGQNQETQYF
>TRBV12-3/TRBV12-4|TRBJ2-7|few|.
TGTGCCAGCGGGAGCGGGCGGAGCTACGAGCAGTACTTC
CASGSGRSYEQYF
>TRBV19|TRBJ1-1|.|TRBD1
TGTGCCAGTAGTCTTACAGGGGGCGGGAGCACTGAAGCTTTCTTT
CASSLTGGGSTEAFF
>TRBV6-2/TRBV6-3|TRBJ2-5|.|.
TGTGCCAGCAGTTATTCAGGGGGGACGGAGACCCAGTACTTC
CASSYSGGTETQYF
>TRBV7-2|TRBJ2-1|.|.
TGTGCCAGCAGCTTAGGGATACAGGGCAATGAGCAGTTCTTC
CASSLGIQGNEQFF
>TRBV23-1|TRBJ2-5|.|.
TGCGCCAGCAGTCATCCGGGACCACTCCGGACCCAGTACTTC
CASSHPGPLRTQYF
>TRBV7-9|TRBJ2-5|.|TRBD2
TGTGCCAGCAGCTTGACTAGCTATCAAGAGACCCAGTACTTC
CASSLTSYQETQYF
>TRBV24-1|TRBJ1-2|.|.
TGTGCCACCAGTGATCAGAGCGGCCGCTATGGCTACACCTTC
CATSDQSGRYGYTF
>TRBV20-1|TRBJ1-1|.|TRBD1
TGCAGTGCTAGAAGTGTCTGGCAGGGGGTAGGAAACACTGAAGCTTTCTTT
CSARSVWQGVGNTEAFF
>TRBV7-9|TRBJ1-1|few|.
TGTGCCAGCACCAAGAAACAGCGCAACACTGAAGCTTTCTTT
CASTKKQRNTEAFF
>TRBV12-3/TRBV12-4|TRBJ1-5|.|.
TGTGCCAGCAGTTTATCGGCGGACCATCAGCCCCAGCATTTT
CASSLSADHQPQHF